Listed below are T cell receptor beta chains from one sample, sequenced in a study of beta chain features in type 1 diabetes. Sequencing used immunoSEQ multiplex PCR; TCRdb keeps in-frame clones, though not all of them. Counted here are 850,000 to 900,000 clones, 17% occurring once; the ten biggest clones make up around 0.02%. The material sequenced was naive CD4+ T cells from blood. Receptor source: a woman aged 18-29 years in good health. The CDR3 runs from the conserved cysteine through the conserved F or W. A D gene is named only where the DNA matches it firmly. Where a row states a size, it is once, few, many or the class of an expanded clone; other rows omit it.

size | D | J | V | CDR3 | DNA
- | TRBD1 | TRBJ2-7 | TRBV18 | CASSPNSFRQGATYEQYF | TGTGCCAGCTCACCTAACTCCTTCCGACAGGGGGCAACCTACGAGCAGTACTTC
- | - | TRBJ2-5 | TRBV7-2 | CASSLALQETQYF | TGTGCCAGCAGCTTAGCACTCCAAGAGACCCAGTACTTC
few | - | TRBJ1-1 | TRBV6-5 | CASSTRPSNTEAFF | TGTGCCAGCAGTACTCGTCCATCGAACACTGAAGCTTTCTTT
- | TRBD2 | TRBJ2-5 | TRBV28 | CASSLSASGTSETQYF | TGTGCCAGCAGTTTATCGGCTAGCGGGACCTCAGAGACCCAGTACTTC
- | TRBD2 | TRBJ2-7 | TRBV27 | CASSLVLAGGYEQYF | TGTGCCAGCAGTTTAGTTCTAGCGGGGGGCTACGAGCAGTACTTC
- | - | TRBJ2-7 | TRBV7-2 | CASSLGSGVAYEQYF | TGTGCCAGCAGCTTAGGGTCGGGAGTTGCCTACGAGCAGTACTTC
- | - | TRBJ2-1 | TRBV9 | CASSVVGTGSYNEQFF | TGTGCCAGCAGCGTAGTTGGTACAGGCTCCTACAATGAGCAGTTCTTC
- | - | TRBJ2-3 | TRBV5-1 | CASSGPTDTQYF | TGCGCCAGCAGCGGGCCCACAGATACGCAGTATTTT
- | - | TRBJ2-5 | TRBV15 | CATSTPGLETQYF | TGTGCCACCAGCACCCCAGGGCTGGAGACCCAGTACTTC
few | - | TRBJ2-1 | TRBV29-1 | CSVVGLLTYNEQFF | TGCAGCGTTGTGGGCTTGCTCACCTACAATGAGCAGTTCTTC
once | - | TRBJ2-5 | TRBV7-2 | CASSSPPPLRLQETQYF | TGTGCCAGCAGCTCCCCCCCGCCCCTACGACTACAAGAGACCCAGTACTTC
- | TRBD1 | TRBJ2-7 | TRBV28 | CASSSPGQAPYEQYF | TGTGCCAGCAGTTCTCCGGGACAGGCCCCCTACGAGCAGTACTTC
few | - | TRBJ2-7 | TRBV18 | CASSPTLGLSSYEQYF | TGTGCCAGCTCACCAACGTTGGGCCTAAGCTCCTACGAGCAGTACTTC
- | TRBD2 | TRBJ2-7 | TRBV7-9 | CASSLVLAGSEQYF | TGTGCCAGCAGCTTAGTACTAGCGGGAAGCGAGCAGTACTTC
few | - | TRBJ2-6 | TRBV21-1 | CASSKVAGGVHFSGANVLTF | TGTGCCAGCAGCAAAGTCGCGGGGGGCGTTCACTTCTCTGGGGCCAACGTCCTGACTTTC
- | - | TRBJ2-2 | TRBV13 | CASSPPNTGELFF | TGTGCCAGCAGCCCCCCGAACACCGGGGAGCTGTTTTTT
few | - | TRBJ2-5 | TRBV27 | CASSLSISGSQETQYF | TGTGCCAGCAGTTTATCGATAAGTGGATCACAAGAGACCCAGTACTTC
once | TRBD2 | TRBJ2-7 | TRBV5-4 | CASSLRAGASYEQYF | TGTGCCAGCAGCCTGAGAGCGGGAGCCTCCTACGAGCAGTACTTC
few | TRBD1 | TRBJ2-5 | TRBV7-8 | CASSLVGGPWYF | TGTGCCAGCAGCTTAGTAGGGGGCCCCTGGTACTTC
- | TRBD2 | TRBJ2-2 | TRBV18 | CASSPWTSSNTGELFF | TGTGCCAGCTCACCCTGGACTAGCTCGAACACCGGGGAGCTGTTTTTT
few | - | TRBJ2-6 | TRBV5-1 | CASSFPKGTSGANVLTF | TGCGCCAGCAGCTTTCCCAAAGGGACGAGCGGGGCCAACGTCCTGACTTTC
- | TRBD2 | TRBJ2-3 | TRBV28 | CASISPAGAGTDTQYF | TGTGCCAGCATCTCCCCAGCGGGAGCGGGTACAGATACGCAGTATTTT
few | - | TRBJ2-7 | TRBV6-6 | CASSYEGVGRYEQYF | TGTGCCAGCAGTTACGAGGGGGTGGGGCGGTACGAGCAGTACTTC
few | - | TRBJ2-7 | TRBV28 | CASSLAGYYEQYF | TGTGCCAGCAGTTTAGCGGGATACTACGAGCAGTACTTC
- | - | TRBJ2-3 | TRBV7-2 | CASSLAEPDTQYF | TGTGCCAGCAGTTTGGCAGAACCAGATACGCAGTATTTT
- | - | TRBJ1-2 | TRBV7-9 | CASSFIEPGPYGYTF | TGTGCCAGCAGCTTTATCGAGCCAGGTCCCTATGGCTACACCTTC
few | - | TRBJ2-1 | TRBV5-1 | CASSLAGRNEQFF | TGCGCCAGCAGCTTGGCCGGACGCAATGAGCAGTTCTTC
- | - | TRBJ1-5 | TRBV28 | CASRNRGLLSNQPQHF | TGTGCCAGCAGGAACCGGGGCCTTCTTAGCAATCAGCCCCAGCATTTT
few | - | TRBJ1-2 | TRBV10-3 | CAIRRTQQDRYGYTF | TGTGCCATCAGACGAACTCAACAGGACAGATATGGCTACACCTTC
few | - | TRBJ2-2 | TRBV27 | CASRERSNLAGFDTGELFF | TGTGCCAGCAGGGAAAGGTCCAATTTGGCGGGCTTTGACACCGGGGAGCTGTTTTTT
few | - | TRBJ1-2 | TRBV5-5 | CASSPVRGAYGYTF | TGTGCCAGCAGCCCGGTCCGGGGAGCCTATGGCTACACCTTC
- | TRBD2 | TRBJ2-3 | TRBV28 | CASSFAGAADTQYF | TGTGCCAGCAGTTTTGCGGGAGCGGCAGATACGCAGTATTTT
few | TRBD1 | TRBJ2-1 | TRBV4-3 | CASSAGVGQGYEQFF | TGCGCCAGCAGCGCAGGCGTGGGACAGGGATATGAGCAGTTCTTC
few | TRBD2 | TRBJ2-1 | TRBV7-3 | CASSHTRLAGSSTSYNEQFF | TGTGCCAGCAGCCACACGCGACTAGCGGGGAGCAGTACCTCCTACAATGAGCAGTTCTTC
- | - | TRBJ1-2 | TRBV19 | CASSIQGHRPSPYGYTF | TGTGCCAGTAGTATTCAGGGACACCGTCCTTCCCCCTATGGCTACACCTTC
- | TRBD2 | TRBJ2-1 | TRBV5-1 | CASSLVVAGDNEQFF | TGCGCCAGCAGCTTGGTGGTAGCGGGAGACAATGAGCAGTTCTTC
- | - | TRBJ2-6 | TRBV19 | CASSPGQHSGANVLTF | TGTGCCAGTAGTCCTGGACAGCACTCTGGGGCCAACGTCCTGACTTTC
- | - | TRBJ2-1 | TRBV19 | CASSRKSGSSSYNEQFF | TGTGCCAGTAGTAGAAAAAGCGGGTCCAGCTCCTACAATGAGCAGTTCTTC
few | TRBD1 | TRBJ2-1 | TRBV4-2 | CASSATGGMYEQFF | TGTGCCAGCAGCGCGACAGGGGGCATGTATGAGCAGTTCTTC
few | - | TRBJ1-2 | TRBV21-1 | CASIKYRVNYGYTF | TGTGCCAGCATCAAATACAGGGTTAACTATGGCTACACCTTC
- | TRBD2 | TRBJ2-3 | TRBV4-1 | CASSQERGTDTQYF | TGCGCCAGCAGCCAAGAGCGGGGGACAGATACGCAGTATTTT
few | - | TRBJ2-1 | TRBV4-2 | CASSQGRAAYNEQFF | TGTGCCAGCAGCCAAGGGAGGGCGGCCTACAATGAGCAGTTCTTC
- | - | TRBJ2-5 | TRBV28 | CASSRETQYF | TGTGCCAGCAGTCGAGAGACCCAGTACTTC
- | - | TRBJ2-1 | TRBV6-5 | CASARQIAREQFF | TGTGCCAGCGCGAGACAGATAGCTCGAGAGCAGTTCTTC
- | - | TRBJ1-1 | TRBV29-1 | CSVLPGSAEAFF | TGCAGCGTCCTACCGGGGTCGGCTGAAGCTTTCTTT
few | - | TRBJ2-7 | TRBV7-9 | CASSYRSSYEQYF | TGTGCCAGCAGCTACAGGAGTTCCTACGAGCAGTACTTC
few | - | TRBJ2-1 | TRBV7-3 | CASSLTASAEQFF | TGTGCCAGCAGCTTAACGGCTAGCGCGGAGCAGTTCTTC
- | - | TRBJ1-2 | TRBV11-2 | CASSLDRGYGYTF | TGTGCCAGCAGCTTAGACAGGGGCTATGGCTACACCTTC
- | TRBD1 | TRBJ1-4 | TRBV4-3 | CASSQDSAGGDEKLFF | TGCGCCAGCAGCCAAGATAGTGCAGGGGGCGATGAAAAACTGTTTTTT
- | - | TRBJ2-3 | TRBV28 | CASSLPSRGLDTQYF | TGTGCCAGCAGTTTACCGTCGCGGGGTCTAGATACGCAGTATTTT